This TCR beta chain comes out of a study of cytomegalovirus exposure and HLA in healthy donors. Overall study results and limits: By HLA locus, TCR association rates varied in a later analysis, with DRB1 showing the most and HLA-C the fewest. Researchers catalogued 150 or so TCR beta chains as cytomegalovirus-associated.

CDR3 length equals 13 residues. V was cut by 3 bases and J by 3 bases, with 10 bases left in between. Germline V gene lookup returns CDR1 SGHRS and CDR2 YFSETQ. With respect to this clone: Its specificity is not known.

It was with 60 Vbeta and 13 Jbeta primers that the PCR ran. The data were produced by immunoSEQ multiplex PCR, yet TCRdb's version contains in-frame clones alone and is incomplete. The sample consists of around 150,000 clones, more than 70% of them appearing once. The sequenced material came from PBMCs. This receptor was obtained from a man aged 25 to 40 in good health and CMV-seronegative. The chain has TRBV5-1 and TRBJ2-7; D is perhaps TRBD1 (5 bases). As DNA, the CDR3 is TGCGCCAGCAGCTCTGACAGTTTCTACGAGCAGTACTTC. Translation: CASSSDSFYEQYF.